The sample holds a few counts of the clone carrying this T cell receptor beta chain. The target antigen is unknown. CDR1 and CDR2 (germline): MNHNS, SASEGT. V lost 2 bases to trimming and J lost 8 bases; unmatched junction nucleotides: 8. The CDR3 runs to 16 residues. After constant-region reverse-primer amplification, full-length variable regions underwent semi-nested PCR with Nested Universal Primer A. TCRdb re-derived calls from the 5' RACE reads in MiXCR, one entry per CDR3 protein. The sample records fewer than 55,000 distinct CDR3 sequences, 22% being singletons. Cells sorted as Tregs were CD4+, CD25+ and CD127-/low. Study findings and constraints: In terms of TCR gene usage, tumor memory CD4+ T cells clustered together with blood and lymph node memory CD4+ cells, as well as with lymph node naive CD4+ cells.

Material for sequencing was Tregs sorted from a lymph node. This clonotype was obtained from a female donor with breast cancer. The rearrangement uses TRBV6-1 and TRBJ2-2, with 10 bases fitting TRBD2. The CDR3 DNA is TGTGCCAGCAGTGAAATAGCGGGAGGCTCAGCAGGGGAGCTGTTTTTT. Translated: CASSEIAGGSAGELFF.